Following are 20 T cell receptor beta chains from one sample sequenced in a study of OX40 agonist ivuxolimab in advanced cancers. Assay used: immunoSEQ multiplex PCR; TCRdb lists only in-frame clones, some missing. Seen here are tens of thousands of clones, 85% to 95% observed once, and the top ten hold roughly 6.7%. The specimen was CD4+ or CD8+ T cells sorted from blood, collected in a trial of the OX40 agonist ivuxolimab. Receptor source: an adult with an advanced solid tumor such as melanoma, head and neck, liver or kidney cancer.

This chain uses TRBV7-2 with TRBJ1-1; TRBD1 agrees at 7 bases. The V gene end was trimmed by 6 bases and the J gene end by 5 bases; junction bases not matched to a gene: 15. The CDR3 covers 16 residues. Germline loops: CDR1 SGHTA, CDR2 FQGNSA. CDR3 region: CASSASWDSGWTEAFF. The CDR3 DNA follows: TGTGCCAGCAGTGCGTCTTGGGACAGCGGATGGACTGAAGCTTTCTTT.

The V and J genes are TRBV4-3 and TRBJ2-2, with unresolved D. This CDR3 spans 16 amino acids. Trimming shortened V by 0 bases and J by 4 bases, and 12 bases separated the two germline ends. CDR1 LGHNA and CDR2 YSLEER come from the germline V gene. CDR3 protein: CASSQDNGPPTGELFF. The CDR3 bases are TGCGCCAGCAGCCAAGATAACGGCCCCCCCACCGGGGAGCTGTTTTTT.

The rearrangement uses TRBV7-2 and TRBJ2-5; D is unclear. The CDR3 runs to 12 residues. V lost 5 bases and J lost 4, with 8 bases in between. CDR1 is SGHTA and CDR2 is FQGNSA in the germline V gene. CDR3: CASSVNSETQYF. The CDR3 DNA is TGTGCCAGCAGCGTTAACTCAGAGACCCAGTACTTC. The full variable domain, its missing parts supplied by reference TRBV7-2 and TRBJ2-5, is GAGVSQSPSNKVTEKGKDVELRCDPISGHTALYWYRQSLGQGLEFLIYFQGNSAPDKSGLPSDRFSAERTGGSVSTLTIQRTQQEDSAVYLCASSVNSETQYFGPGTRLLVL.

The V and J genes are TRBV5-5 and TRBJ1-5, with D unclear. CDR1 and CDR2 from the germline V gene are SGHKS and YYEKEE (reference sequence). The CDR3 extends over 15 amino acids. Trimming removed 0 bases from V and 0 bases from J, with 7 bases in between. CDR3 loop: CASSLADYSNQPQHF. The DNA of the CDR3 is TGTGCCAGCAGCTTGGCAGACTATAGCAATCAGCCCCAGCATTTT.

The chain is built from TRBV20-1 and TRBJ2-3; D ambiguous. The ends were cut back, 8 bases at V and 0 bases at J, with 6 bases in the middle. The CDR3 is 11 residues long. Looked up from germline, CDR1 is DFQATT and CDR2 is SNEGSKA (reference sequence). CDR3 nucleotide sequence: TGCAGTACAGCGAGCACAGATACGCAGTATTTT. Amino acid sequence: CSTASTDTQYF.

V usage is TRBV7-3 and J usage is TRBJ2-1; TRBD2 is a possible D gene (5 bases). CDR1 SGHTA and CDR2 FQGTGA come from the germline V gene. The V gene lost 2 bases and the J gene lost 5 bases, with 16 bases spanning the gap. This CDR3 region has 16 residues. Here the CDR3 reads CASSLGRGSLNNEQFF. Written as DNA, the CDR3 is TGTGCCAGCAGCTTAGGAAGAGGGAGCTTGAACAATGAGCAGTTCTTC.

The chain joins TRBV27 to TRBJ1-5; D unresolved. CDR3 length: 15 residues. Trimming removed 6 bases from V and 0 bases from J, with 12 bases in between. Germline CDR1 is MNHEY and CDR2 is SMNVEV (reference sequence). The CDR3 DNA follows: TGTGCCAGCAGACCGGACGCCTATAGCAATCAGCCCCAGCATTTT. It translates to CASRPDAYSNQPQHF.

V is TRBV6-5 and J is TRBJ1-4; D uncertain. This CDR3 contains 8 residues. Germline V gives CDR1 MNHEY, CDR2 SVGAGI. V lost 10 bases and J lost 6, with 0 bases in between. CDR3 DNA sequence: TGTGCCAATGAAAAACTGTTTTTT. Amino acids: CANEKLFF.

The V call is TRBV15, the J call TRBJ2-7; D tentatively reads TRBD1 or TRBD2 (5 bases each). CDR1 and CDR2 from the germline V gene are LNHNV and YYDKDF (reference sequence). The CDR3 contains 12 residues. CDR3 in DNA: TGTGCGGTGGGACCACTGCCCTACGAGCAGTACTTC. Amino acids: CAVGPLPYEQYF.

The chain carries TRBV4-1 and TRBJ1-1; D is uncertain. Germline CDR1 MGHRA, CDR2 YSYEKL. The CDR3 spans 14 residues. Trimming took off 1 base at V and 1 base at J, with 7 bases between the two ends. The DNA for the CDR3 is TGCGCCAGCAGCCAAGGCAGGACGAACACTGAAGCTTTCTTT. This encodes CASSQGRTNTEAFF.

The gene calls are TRBV2 and TRBJ2-7; D unresolved. With 7 bases removed from V and 4 bases from J, the gap between germline ends came to 23 bases. There are 16 residues in the CDR3. CDR1 SNHLY and CDR2 FYNNEI come from the germline V gene. CDR3 nucleotide sequence: TGTGCCAGCAAAGCCTTCCGGCAGCCGAAGAGTTACGAGCAGTACTTC. This encodes CASKAFRQPKSYEQYF.

This chain joins TRBV5-1 and TRBJ2-7, with 8 bases identical to TRBD1. The V gene's germline CDR1 is SGHRS and CDR2 YFSETQ. The CDR3 spans 17 residues. V lost 3 bases to trimming and J lost 3 bases; unmatched junction nucleotides: 14. CDR3 in amino acids: CASSSIQRQGFHYEQYF. The CDR3 region has the DNA TGCGCCAGCAGCTCAATACAGAGACAGGGGTTTCACTACGAGCAGTACTTC.

V is TRBV29-1 and J is TRBJ2-1; no firm D call. CDR3 length: 14 amino acids. The germline CDR1 and CDR2 sequences are SQVTM and ANQGSEA. V was trimmed by 0 bases and J by 4 bases, leaving 10 bases between them. The CDR3 protein is CSVEDLVRYNEQFF. In DNA, the CDR3 is TGCAGCGTTGAAGATCTCGTCAGATACAATGAGCAGTTCTTC.

The chain has TRBV23-1 and TRBJ1-5, with 11 bases aligning to TRBD1. TRBV23-1 is labeled an ORF, and its function is uncertain. This CDR3 has 19 amino acids. With 4 bases clipped from V and 2 bases from J, the junction kept 13 bases outside the gene matches. DNA of the CDR3: TGCGCCAGCAGTCGATTCCGGGACAGGGGGAAAAAGGGCAATCAGCCCCAGCATTTT. This encodes CASSRFRDRGKKGNQPQHF.

This clone was picked up a small number of times. This chain connects TRBV12-5 to TRBJ1-5; 7 bases align to TRBD1. Germline CDR1 LGHNT, CDR2 FRNRAP. V dropped 0 bases and J dropped 5; count of bases not matched to a gene: 4. This CDR3 comprises 15 residues. The CDR3 is CASGLVQGMDQPQHF. In nucleotides, the CDR3 is TGTGCTAGTGGTTTGGTACAGGGGATGGATCAGCCCCAGCATTTT.

V gene TRBV5-1 combines with J gene TRBJ1-2, with TRBD1 as a possible D gene (5 bases). Germline lookup yields CDR1 SGHRS and CDR2 YFSETQ. This CDR3 is built from 14 residues. The V and J ends lost 1 base and 3 bases respectively, with 10 bases between them. Here the CDR3 reads CASSLLRDDYGYTF. CDR3 DNA: TGCGCCAGCAGCTTGCTCAGGGACGACTATGGCTACACCTTC.

V is TRBV4-3 and J is TRBJ2-7; 7 positions match TRBD2. The CDR3 loop spans 14 amino acids. Germline V gene data show CDR1 as LGHNA and CDR2 as YSLEER. V lost 4 bases, J lost 0 bases, and 3 bases stayed unmatched. The DNA for the CDR3 is TGCGCCAGCAGCCCGGGACTAAACTCCTACGAGCAGTACTTC. This encodes CASSPGLNSYEQYF.

The rearrangement joins TRBV29-1 to TRBJ1-2; 10 bases are shared with TRBD1. J gave up 3 bases and V 4 bases, and 8 bases lay outside the gene matches. In germline, CDR1 is SQVTM, CDR2 ANQGSEA. There are 15 residues in the CDR3. This chain's CDR3 is CSVVGETGGDYGYTF. The CDR3 DNA reads TGCAGCGTTGTGGGGGAGACAGGGGGCGACTATGGCTACACCTTC.

The chain joins TRBV27 to TRBJ2-3; D is ambiguous. The germline V gene encodes CDR1 MNHEY and CDR2 SMNVEV (reference sequence). The CDR3 has 14 amino acids. With 2 bases removed from V and 1 base from J, the gap between germline ends came to 7 bases. The CDR3 reads CASSLGTRTDTQYF. The CDR3 nucleotides read TGTGCCAGCAGTTTAGGAACACGCACAGATACGCAGTATTTT.

This sequence joins TRBV10-1 and TRBJ2-1; perhaps TRBD2 as D (6 bases). V shed 2 bases and J shed 10 bases, with 21 bases lying between them. There are 16 residues in the CDR3. Germline values: CDR1 WNHNN, CDR2 SYGVQD (reference sequence). This CDR3 reads CASSEPGVKGRDEQFF. DNA for the CDR3: TGCGCCAGCAGTGAGCCGGGAGTCAAGGGGCGTGACGAGCAGTTCTTC.